The 5 T cell receptor beta chains in this list originate from one sample, sequenced in a study of regulatory T cells in long-lasting Graves disease. Both iRepertoire HTBI primers and Arm-PCR of CDR3 regions were used to build the TCR beta libraries. TCRdb fed the multiplex PCR reads into MiXCR, producing one record per CDR3 protein. The repertoire consists of approximately 300,000 distinct CDR3 sequences, with 15% to 20% occurring once and the leading ten covering about two fifths. As for time point: newly diagnosed GD, antithyroid drugs for less than 3 months. Researchers made the TCR library from RNA that was extracted from PBMCs. The sequenced sample was peripheral blood mononuclear cells (PBMCs), obtained at new diagnosis, from a patient treated with antithyroid drugs. The receptor set was obtained from a female donor with Graves disease.

This clonotype was seen at least ten times. The genes are TRBV11-3 and TRBJ2-2; 11 bases align to TRBD2. CDR1 and CDR2 from the germline V gene are SGHNT and YENEEA. V shed 4 bases and J 4 bases; nucleotides not matched to a gene: 11. CDR3 length: 18 amino acids. CDR3 bases: TGTGCCAGCAGCTCGACTAGCGGGGCTCCCTCTGGCACCGGGGAGCTGTTTTTT. Protein: CASSSTSGAPSGTGELFF.

This clonotype was counted ten times or more. This chain's CDR3 is CSASYGTGSNQPQHF. The CDR3 DNA is TGCAGTGCTAGTTATGGGACAGGAAGCAATCAGCCCCAGCATTTT. J is TRBJ1-5 and V is TRBV20-1, with 8 bases lining up with TRBD1. The junction had 5 bases not matched to a gene; V was cut back by 3 bases and J by 1 base. The CDR3 covers 15 residues. CDR1 and CDR2 from the germline V gene are DFQATT and SNEGSKA (reference sequence).

This clonotype was picked up many times. The V call is TRBV12-3 or TRBV12-4, the J call TRBJ2-7; 9 bases match TRBD1. The CDR3 loop spans 13 amino acids. V dropped 6 bases and J dropped 4; count of bases not matched to a gene: 4. As DNA, the CDR3 is TGTGCCAGCAGGGGGACAGGGTTATACGAGCAGTACTTC. It translates to CASRGTGLYEQYF.

This clonotype was recorded many times. The chain employs TRBV19 and TRBJ1-4; a weak D match, TRBD1 (6 bases). This CDR3 has 15 residues. Germline values: CDR1 LNHDA, CDR2 SQIVND (reference sequence). With 4 bases removed from V and 8 bases from J, the gap between germline ends came to 17 bases. In DNA form, the CDR3 reads TGTGCCAGTAGTACCGTCGACAGGAGTCACGAAAAACTGTTTTTT. It yields the protein CASSTVDRSHEKLFF. Supplemented by reference TRBV19 and TRBJ1-4, the full variable domain reads DGGITQSPKYLFRKEGQNVTLSCEQNLNHDAMYWYRQDPGQGLRLIYYSQIVNDFQKGDIAEGYSVSREKKESFPLTVTSAQKNPTAFYLCASSTVDRSHEKLFFGSGTQLSVL.

The CDR3 region has the DNA TGCGCCAGCAGCTCCGGGGACAGGCAAGCCACTGAAGCTTTCTTT. This sequence encodes CASSSGDRQATEAFF. The chain joins TRBV5-1 to TRBJ1-1, with 8 positions matching TRBD1. Germline V gene sequence: CDR1 SGHRS, CDR2 YFSETQ. There are 15 residues in the CDR3. Germline trimming cut 3 bases from V and 4 bases from J; bases unmatched to any gene: 8.